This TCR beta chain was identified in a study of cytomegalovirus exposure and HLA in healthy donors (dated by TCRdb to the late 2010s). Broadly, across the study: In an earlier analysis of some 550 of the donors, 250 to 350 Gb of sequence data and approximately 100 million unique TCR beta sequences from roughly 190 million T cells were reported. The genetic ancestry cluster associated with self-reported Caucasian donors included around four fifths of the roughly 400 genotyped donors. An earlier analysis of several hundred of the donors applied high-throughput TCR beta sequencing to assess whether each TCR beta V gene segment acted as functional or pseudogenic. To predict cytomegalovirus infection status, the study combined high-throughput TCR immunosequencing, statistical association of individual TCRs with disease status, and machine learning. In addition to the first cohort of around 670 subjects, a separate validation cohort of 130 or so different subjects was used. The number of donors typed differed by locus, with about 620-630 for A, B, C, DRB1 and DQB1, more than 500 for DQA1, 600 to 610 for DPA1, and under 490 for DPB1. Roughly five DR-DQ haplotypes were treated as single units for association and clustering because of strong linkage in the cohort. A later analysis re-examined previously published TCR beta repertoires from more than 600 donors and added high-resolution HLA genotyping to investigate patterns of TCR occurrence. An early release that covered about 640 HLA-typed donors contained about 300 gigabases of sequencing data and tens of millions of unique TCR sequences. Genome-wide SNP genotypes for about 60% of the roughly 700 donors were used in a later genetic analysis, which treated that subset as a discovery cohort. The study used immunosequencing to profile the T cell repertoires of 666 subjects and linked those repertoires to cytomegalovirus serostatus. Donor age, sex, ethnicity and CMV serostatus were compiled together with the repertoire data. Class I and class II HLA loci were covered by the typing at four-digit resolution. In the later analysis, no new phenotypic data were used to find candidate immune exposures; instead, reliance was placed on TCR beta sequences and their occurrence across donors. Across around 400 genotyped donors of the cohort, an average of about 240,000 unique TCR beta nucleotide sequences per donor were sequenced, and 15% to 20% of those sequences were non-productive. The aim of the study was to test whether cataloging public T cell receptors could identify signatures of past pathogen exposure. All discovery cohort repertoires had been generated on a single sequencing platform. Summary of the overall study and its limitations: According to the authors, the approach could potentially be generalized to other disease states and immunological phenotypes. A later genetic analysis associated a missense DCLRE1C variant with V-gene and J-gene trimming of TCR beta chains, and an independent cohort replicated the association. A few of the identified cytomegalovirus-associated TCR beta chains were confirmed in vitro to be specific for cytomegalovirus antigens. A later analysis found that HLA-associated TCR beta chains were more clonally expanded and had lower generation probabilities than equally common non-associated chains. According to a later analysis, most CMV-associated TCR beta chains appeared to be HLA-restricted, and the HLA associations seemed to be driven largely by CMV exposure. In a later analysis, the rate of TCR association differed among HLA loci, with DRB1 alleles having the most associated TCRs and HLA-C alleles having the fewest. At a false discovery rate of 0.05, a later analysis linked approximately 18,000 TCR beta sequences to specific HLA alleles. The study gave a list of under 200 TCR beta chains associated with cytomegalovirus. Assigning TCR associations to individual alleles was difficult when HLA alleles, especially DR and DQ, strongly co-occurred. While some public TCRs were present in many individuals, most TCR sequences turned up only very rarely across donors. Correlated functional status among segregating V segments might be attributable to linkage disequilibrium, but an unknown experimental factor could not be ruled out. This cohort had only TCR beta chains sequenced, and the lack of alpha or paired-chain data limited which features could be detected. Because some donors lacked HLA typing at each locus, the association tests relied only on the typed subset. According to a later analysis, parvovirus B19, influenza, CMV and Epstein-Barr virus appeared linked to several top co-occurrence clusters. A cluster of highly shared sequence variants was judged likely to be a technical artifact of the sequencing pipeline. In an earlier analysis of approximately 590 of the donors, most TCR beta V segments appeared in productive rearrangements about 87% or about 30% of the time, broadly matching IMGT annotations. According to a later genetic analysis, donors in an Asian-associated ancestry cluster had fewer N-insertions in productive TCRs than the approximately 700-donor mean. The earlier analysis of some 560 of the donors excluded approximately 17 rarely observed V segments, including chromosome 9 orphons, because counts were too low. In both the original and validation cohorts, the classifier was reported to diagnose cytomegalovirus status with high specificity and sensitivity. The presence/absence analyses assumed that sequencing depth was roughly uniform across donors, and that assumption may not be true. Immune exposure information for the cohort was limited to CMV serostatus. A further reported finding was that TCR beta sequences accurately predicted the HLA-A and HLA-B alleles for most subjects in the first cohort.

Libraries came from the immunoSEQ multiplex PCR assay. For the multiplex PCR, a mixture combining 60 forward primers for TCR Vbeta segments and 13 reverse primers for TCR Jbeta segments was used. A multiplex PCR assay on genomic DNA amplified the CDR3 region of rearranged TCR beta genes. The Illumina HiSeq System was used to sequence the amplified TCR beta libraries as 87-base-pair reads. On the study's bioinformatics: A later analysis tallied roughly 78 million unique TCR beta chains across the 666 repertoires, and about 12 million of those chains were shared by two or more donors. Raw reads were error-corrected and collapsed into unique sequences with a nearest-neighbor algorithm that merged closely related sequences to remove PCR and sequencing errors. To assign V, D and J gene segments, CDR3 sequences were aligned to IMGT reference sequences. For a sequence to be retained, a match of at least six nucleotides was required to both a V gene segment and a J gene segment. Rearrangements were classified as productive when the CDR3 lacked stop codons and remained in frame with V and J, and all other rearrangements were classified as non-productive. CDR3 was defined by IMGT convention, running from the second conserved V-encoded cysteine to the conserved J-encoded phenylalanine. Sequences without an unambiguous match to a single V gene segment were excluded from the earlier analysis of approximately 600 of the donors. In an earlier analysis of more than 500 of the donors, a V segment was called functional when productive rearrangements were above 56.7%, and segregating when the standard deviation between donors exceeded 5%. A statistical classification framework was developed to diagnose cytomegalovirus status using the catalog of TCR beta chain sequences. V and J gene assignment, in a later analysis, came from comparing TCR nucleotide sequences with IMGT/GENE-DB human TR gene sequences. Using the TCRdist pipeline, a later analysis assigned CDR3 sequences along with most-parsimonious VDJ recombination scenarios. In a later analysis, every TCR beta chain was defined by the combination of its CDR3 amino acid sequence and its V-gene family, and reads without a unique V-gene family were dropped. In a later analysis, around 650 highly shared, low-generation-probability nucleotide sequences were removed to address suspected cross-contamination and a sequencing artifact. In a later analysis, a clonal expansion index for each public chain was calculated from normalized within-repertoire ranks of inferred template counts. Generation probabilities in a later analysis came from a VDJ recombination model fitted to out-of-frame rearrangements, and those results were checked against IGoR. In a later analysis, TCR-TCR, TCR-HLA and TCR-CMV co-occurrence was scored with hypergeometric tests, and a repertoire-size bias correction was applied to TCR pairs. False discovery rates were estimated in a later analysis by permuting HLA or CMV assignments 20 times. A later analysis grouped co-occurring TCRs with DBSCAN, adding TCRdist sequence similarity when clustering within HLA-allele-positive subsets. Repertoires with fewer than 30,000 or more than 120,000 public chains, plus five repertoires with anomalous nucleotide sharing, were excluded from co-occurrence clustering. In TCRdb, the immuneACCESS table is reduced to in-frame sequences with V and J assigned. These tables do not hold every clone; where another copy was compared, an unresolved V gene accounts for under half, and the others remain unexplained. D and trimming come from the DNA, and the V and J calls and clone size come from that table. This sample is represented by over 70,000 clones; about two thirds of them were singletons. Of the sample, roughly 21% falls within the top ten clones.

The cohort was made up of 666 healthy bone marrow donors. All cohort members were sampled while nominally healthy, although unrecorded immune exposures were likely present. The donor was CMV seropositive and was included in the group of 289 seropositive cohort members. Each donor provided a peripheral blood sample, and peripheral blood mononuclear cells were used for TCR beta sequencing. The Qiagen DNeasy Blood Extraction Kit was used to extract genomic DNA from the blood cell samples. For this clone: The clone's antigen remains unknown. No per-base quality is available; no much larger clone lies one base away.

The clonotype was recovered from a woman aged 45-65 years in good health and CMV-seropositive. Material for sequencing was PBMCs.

Here is the DNA: TGTGCCAGCAGCCTCGAGGAGGGTAATGGCTACACCTTC. Its translation reads: CASSLEEGNGYTF. The chain is assembled from TRBV6-1 and TRBJ1-2; a confident D gene designation cannot be given. Including the terminal cysteine and phenylalanine, the CDR3 comprises 13 residues. Only CDR3 DNA is held: 39 bases, read in frame from base 1. The V and J ends are trimmed by 6 bases and 6 bases, leaving 14 bases between them. CDR1 and CDR2, looked up from the germline V gene, are MNHNS and SASEGT.